This TCR beta chain was observed in a study of shared clonotypes between healthy human individuals. Germline lookup yields CDR1 SGHAT and CDR2 FQNNGV. This CDR3 region has 12 residues. The germline V and J ends were trimmed by 5 bases and 4 bases, with 7 bases remaining between them. Measured with immunoSEQ multiplex PCR; TCRdb has only the in-frame clones, and not every one. The data contain around 2,000,000 clones, 85% to 95% of them singletons. Naive CD8 cells lacked CD45RO and underwent positive selection for CCR7, leaving out terminally differentiated effector memory CD45RA+ cells. This receptor was taken from a man aged 18 to 30 in good health. Some clones in this sample may be carry-over from other donors' samples. This chain uses TRBV11-2 with TRBJ2-3, with D unresolved. What was sequenced was naive CD8+ T cells from PBMCs. CDR3 sequence reads: CASSHPPDTQYF. DNA for the CDR3: TGTGCCAGCAGCCACCCCCCAGATACGCAGTATTTT.